The entry below describes one T cell receptor beta chain. No antigen is known for it. CDR3 length equals 13 residues. Looked up from germline, CDR1 is MNHEY and CDR2 is SMNVEV (reference sequence). cDNA was made in eight separate reactions per sample. No DNA is given; TCRdb re-called the 5' RACE reads and lists each CDR3 protein once. Here the sample table reports approximately 340,000 distinct CDR3 sequences. This specimen belongs to a study of monozygotic twins with inflammatory bowel disease. Whole-study results and caveats: What may have added variability to patient repertoires is that immunosuppressive treatments differed. By inverse Simpson index, TCRbeta diversity was lower in IBD patients than in healthy co-twins. The results supported no single strong signal or clonotype associated with IBD.

The rearrangement uses TRBV27 and TRBJ2-7. Sequencing was performed on blood. This receptor was obtained from a human donor with ulcerative colitis or Crohn's disease, or a healthy co-twin of an affected twin (not recorded which). CDR3: CASSLGGPYEQYF.